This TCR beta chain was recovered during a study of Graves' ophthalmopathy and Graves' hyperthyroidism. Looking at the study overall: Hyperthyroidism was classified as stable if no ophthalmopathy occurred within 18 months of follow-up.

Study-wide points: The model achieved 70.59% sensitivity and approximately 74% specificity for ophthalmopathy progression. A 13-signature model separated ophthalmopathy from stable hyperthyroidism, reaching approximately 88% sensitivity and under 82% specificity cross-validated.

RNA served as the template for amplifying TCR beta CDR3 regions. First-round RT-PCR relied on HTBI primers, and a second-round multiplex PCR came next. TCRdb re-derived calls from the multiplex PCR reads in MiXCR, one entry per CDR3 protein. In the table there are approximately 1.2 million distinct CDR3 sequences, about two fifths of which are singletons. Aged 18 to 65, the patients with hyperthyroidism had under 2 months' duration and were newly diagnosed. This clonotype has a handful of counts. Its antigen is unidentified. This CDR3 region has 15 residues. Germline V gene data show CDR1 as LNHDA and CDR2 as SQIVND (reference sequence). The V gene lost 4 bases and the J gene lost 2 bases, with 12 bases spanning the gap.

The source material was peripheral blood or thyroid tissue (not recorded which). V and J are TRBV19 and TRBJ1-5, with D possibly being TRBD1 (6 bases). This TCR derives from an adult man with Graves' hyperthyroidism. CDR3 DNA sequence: TGTGCCAGTAGTAATTGGGGGGCTCGCAATCAGCCCCAGCATTTT. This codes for CASSNWGARNQPQHF.